Sequencing of this T cell receptor (beta chain) was carried out in a study of spatial heterogeneity in lung cancer. The table lists this clonotype with many counts. Trimming removed 0 bases from V and 1 base from J, with 9 bases in between. The CDR3 totals 16 residues. CDR1 and CDR2 from the germline V gene are LNHNV and YYDKDF (reference sequence). Time point defined: sample taken at primary tumor resection. The donor population consisted of under 75 patients with untreated, early-stage non-small cell lung cancer. Every TCR cDNA molecule bore its own unique molecular identifier. Via MiXCR, TCRdb re-called the 5' RACE reads, giving one row per CDR3 protein. In the table there are 30,000 to 40,000 distinct CDR3 sequences, under 4% of which are singletons.

The clonotype was recovered from a male donor with early-stage non-small cell lung cancer. The chain links TRBV15 to TRBJ2-2; TRBD1 is a possible D gene (5 bases). This specimen consisted of normal lung tissue next to the tumor, obtained at surgery. In DNA, the CDR3 is TGTGCCACCAGCAGAGATCTAGGGGAGAACACCGGGGAGCTGTTTTTT. It is translated as CATSRDLGENTGELFF.